This is a list of T cell receptor beta chains from one sample in a study of T-cell memory formation after mild COVID-19. TCRdb recomputed calls from the 5' RACE reads with MiXCR, one row per CDR3 protein. The data show about 470,000 distinct CDR3 sequences, about 18% seen once. The material sequenced was PBMCs or a T cell subset sorted from them (not recorded which). Receptors were obtained from an adult woman who had mild COVID-19 (a few samples of this study predate the infection). Cell type and time point are not known. The CDR3 runs from the conserved cysteine through the conserved F or W. D genes are given only for firm matches. Expanded clones get a size class; other rows say once, few or many, or leave the size out.

clone_size j_call d_call v_call cdr3_aa cdr3_nt
few TRBJ2-2 NA TRBV5-1 CASSSGSGSTGELFF TGCGCCAGCAGCTCGGGGTCAGGGTCCACCGGGGAGCTGTTTTTT
many TRBJ2-7 NA TRBV29-1 CSVESRGSYEQYF TGCAGCGTTGAGTCTAGGGGGTCCTACGAGCAGTACTTC
few TRBJ2-5 NA TRBV18 CASSPETQYF TGTGCCAGCTCACCAGAGACCCAGTACTTC
NA TRBJ1-1 NA TRBV15 CATSRGEGTPGTEAFF TGTGCCACCAGCAGAGGGGAGGGAACTCCGGGGACTGAAGCTTTCTTT
NA TRBJ1-1 NA TRBV9 CASSVRGMGTEAFF TGTGCCAGCAGCGTTAGGGGTATGGGCACTGAAGCTTTCTTT
few TRBJ2-3 TRBD1 TRBV20-1 CSADRGPQDTQYF TGCAGTGCCGACAGGGGGCCCCAAGATACGCAGTATTTT
NA TRBJ1-2 NA TRBV20-1 CSARYREGYGYTF TGCAGTGCTCGTTACAGGGAAGGCTATGGCTACACCTTC
few TRBJ1-5 TRBD1 TRBV7-9 CASSQGAGRNQPQHF TGTGCCAGCAGCCAGGGGGCGGGGAGGAATCAGCCCCAGCATTTT
NA TRBJ2-7 NA TRBV6-1 CASSEFTRDIEQYF TGTGCCAGCAGTGAATTTACTCGGGACATCGAGCAGTACTTC
NA TRBJ2-7 NA TRBV3-1 CASSQGTAEQYF TGTGCCAGCAGCCAAGGAACAGCCGAGCAGTACTTC
NA TRBJ2-1 TRBD2 TRBV7-3 CASSLRGGGREQFF TGTGCCAGCAGCCTACGGGGGGGGGGGCGCGAGCAGTTCTTC
NA TRBJ2-2 NA TRBV30 CAWTPTVANTGELFF TGTGCCTGGACTCCGACGGTAGCGAACACCGGGGAGCTGTTTTTT
few TRBJ2-5 NA TRBV6-2/TRBV6-3 CASSYSRRGSGETQYF TGTGCCAGCAGTTACTCCCGAAGAGGGTCCGGGGAGACCCAGTACTTC
once TRBJ1-6 TRBD1 TRBV7-8 CASTRGTGGYSSPLHF TGTGCCAGCACCCGAGGGACAGGGGGATACTCGTCACCCCTCCACTTT
many TRBJ2-7 TRBD1 TRBV5-1 CASSLGTGGFEQYF TGCGCCAGCAGCTTGGGTACAGGGGGCTTCGAGCAGTACTTC
NA TRBJ2-5 NA TRBV3-1 CASSQGVKTQYF TGTGCCAGCAGCCAAGGTGTGAAGACCCAGTACTTC